The present T cell receptor beta chain was sequenced within a study of control samples from healthy donors and cancer patients. Some clones are missing from TCRdb's copy, which holds only in-frame ones; the method was immunoSEQ multiplex PCR. The sample includes around 83,000 clones, roughly 93% of them seen just once. CDR1 is MNHEY and CDR2 is SMNVEV in the germline V gene (reference sequence). V was clipped by 9 bases and J by 7 bases, with 13 bases between them. The CDR3 extends over 12 amino acids. Input material: PBMCs. The chain carries TRBV27 and TRBJ1-5, with D possibly being TRBD1 (6 bases). The sequence came from a woman aged 40-49 years with lung cancer. The CDR3 nucleotides read TGTGCCAGTCAAAGGGGGGACCAGCCCCAGCATTTT. Encoded protein: CASQRGDQPQHF.